This T cell receptor (beta chain) was obtained from a study of blood T cell repertoires in COVID-19. Study details: COVID-19 samples, acute and convalescent, were from the United States, Italy and Spain. The cDNA or gDNA used as material had been derived from T cells, B-cell-depleted T cells, or PBMCs.

Per the original data handling: Reference gene primer amplification gave nucleated cell count estimates. Sequencing was performed with immunoSEQ multiplex PCR; in TCRdb, only in-frame clones are kept and a portion is missing. V, J and clone size derive from that table, while D and trimming were established from the DNA sequence. Among tens of thousands of clones listed, approximately 85% were seen once. This TCR was sampled from a human donor in a cohort sampled during active COVID-19. Sequenced sample: peripheral blood.

The CDR3 DNA follows: TGCGCCAGCAGTGGAGGCCCCGAGCAGTTCTTC. Its protein is CASSGGPEQFF. The J gene is TRBJ2-1, the V gene TRBV10-1; D call uncertain. V was shortened by 4 bases and J by 10 bases, with 8 bases between the two germline ends. The CDR3 is made up of 11 amino acids. From germline, CDR1 is WNHNN and CDR2 SYGVQD (reference sequence).